This T cell receptor (beta chain) was sequenced for a study of OX40 agonist ivuxolimab in advanced cancers. Study-wide background: Participants, approximately 80% male, averaged about 56 years of age, ranging from roughly 20 to 85.

Data came from immunoSEQ multiplex PCR; TCRdb stores just in-frame clones and leaves some out. The sample carries roughly 41,000 clones, 88% recorded once. This clone occurred once. Germline V CDR1 and CDR2: GTSNPN, SVGIG (reference sequence). The CDR3 extends over 12 amino acids. Trimming at V came to 6 bases and at J to 2 bases, leaving 4 bases not matched to a gene. The source was CD4+ or CD8+ T cells sorted from blood, collected in a trial of the OX40 agonist ivuxolimab. The clonotype originates from an adult with an advanced solid tumor such as melanoma, head and neck, liver or kidney cancer. The genes are TRBV30 and TRBJ2-7; 7 bases are a match to TRBD1. The CDR3 DNA reads as TGTGCCTGCCCCGGGACAGCCTACGAGCAGTACTTC. Translating it yields CACPGTAYEQYF.